The 20 T cell receptor beta chains reported below all come from one sample, sequenced in a study of cytomegalovirus exposure and HLA in healthy donors. This PCR relied on a set of 60 Vbeta primers and 13 Jbeta primers. Sequencing used immunoSEQ multiplex PCR; TCRdb keeps in-frame clones, though not all of them. This sample has around 100,000 clones, with about 73% found just once. The sample comprised PBMCs. Receptor source: a woman in her 40s in good health and CMV-seropositive.

The J gene is TRBJ1-1, the V gene TRBV7-9; 10 positions match TRBD1. Trimming at V came to 3 bases and at J to 11 bases, leaving 3 bases not matched to a gene. Per germline, CDR1 SEHNR and CDR2 FQNEAQ (reference sequence). CDR3 length equals 12 residues. CDR3 amino acids: CASSFRDRGAFF. As DNA, the CDR3 is TGTGCCAGCAGCTTCCGGGACAGGGGTGCTTTCTTT.

This chain uses TRBV12-5 with TRBJ2-5, with 7 bases identical to TRBD1. Germline V lookup: CDR1 LGHNT, CDR2 FRNRAP. V shed 3 bases and J 3 bases; nucleotides not matched to a gene: 7. CDR3 length: 15 residues. In nucleotides, the CDR3 is TGTGCTAGTGGTTTCGAGGGGGCGCCGAAAGAGACCCAGTACTTC. It yields the protein CASGFEGAPKETQYF.

The V gene is TRBV7-2, the J gene TRBJ1-2, with D possibly being TRBD1 (5 bases). V was pared by 7 bases and J by 3 bases, with 12 bases between. The CDR3 has 13 residues. CDR1 SGHTA and CDR2 FQGNSA come from the germline V gene. The CDR3 loop is CASIRSGDYGYTF. For the CDR3, the DNA is TGTGCCAGCATCAGATCGGGGGACTATGGCTACACCTTC.

V is TRBV14 and J is TRBJ2-2; 8 bases match TRBD2. Per germline, CDR1 SGHDN and CDR2 FVKESK. With V trimmed by 4 bases and J by 5 bases, 6 bases remained unmatched. The CDR3 extends over 15 amino acids. In DNA, the CDR3 is TGTGCCAGCAGCCGCGCGGGAGGAGGGACCGGGGAGCTGTTTTTT. This translates into CASSRAGGGTGELFF.

The V call is TRBV11-1, the J call TRBJ2-5; no clear D. Per the germline V gene, CDR1 is SGHAT and CDR2 is FQDESV (reference sequence). V lost 3 bases and J 2 bases, leaving 7 bases between the germline ends. There are 13 residues in the CDR3. DNA for the CDR3: TGTGCCAGCAGCTTTATAGATCAAGAGACCCAGTACTTC. Its translation: CASSFIDQETQYF.

The chain recombines TRBV5-4 with TRBJ1-2, with a possible D match to TRBD1 (5 bases). Germline loops: CDR1 SGHNT, CDR2 YYREEE (reference sequence). The CDR3 runs 16 residues. Trimming cost V 7 bases and J 2 bases, with 21 bases left between them. The CDR3 here is CASRPVGADYNYGYTF. CDR3 bases: TGTGCCAGCCGGCCGGTAGGGGCAGATTACAACTATGGCTACACCTTC.

V usage is TRBV19 and J usage is TRBJ2-3, with D perhaps TRBD2 (6 bases). The V end lost 3 bases, the J end lost 4 bases, and 14 bases lay between the germline ends. Per germline, CDR1 LNHDA and CDR2 SQIVND (reference sequence). The CDR3 has 15 residues. CDR3: CASSITGEGSDTQYF. The CDR3 nucleotides read TGTGCCAGTAGTATCACGGGGGAAGGATCAGATACGCAGTATTTT.

This clone was seen a handful of times. The chain combines TRBV6-5 with TRBJ2-6; maybe TRBD2 (5 bases). The germline V gene encodes CDR1 MNHEY and CDR2 SVGAGI. The germline V and J ends were trimmed by 7 bases and 2 bases, with 9 bases remaining between them. This CDR3 contains 14 residues. In nucleotides, the CDR3 is TGTGCCAGCAAGCCCGGGACTGGGGCCAACGTCCTGACTTTC. This codes for CASKPGTGANVLTF.

The rearrangement joins TRBV7-6 to TRBJ2-5; 7 bases align to TRBD1. After removal of 3 bases from V and 4 bases from J, the junction contained 2 bases not matched to a gene. This CDR3 has 13 residues. Germline CDR1 reads SGHVS; CDR2 reads FNYEAQ. The chain's CDR3 is CASSFTGAETQYF. The CDR3 coding sequence is TGTGCCAGCAGCTTTACAGGGGCAGAGACCCAGTACTTC.

The chain couples TRBV6-5 to TRBJ2-7, with TRBD1 matching over 8 bases. After removal of 6 bases from V and 1 base from J, the junction contained 8 bases not matched to a gene. The CDR3 loop spans 15 amino acids. Per the germline V gene, CDR1 is MNHEY and CDR2 is SVGAGI. CDR3 sequence (DNA): TGTGCCAGCAGACCTGGGGGGACAGGATCCTACGAGCAGTACTTC. This sequence encodes CASRPGGTGSYEQYF.

The chain links TRBV7-2 to TRBJ2-3, with D perhaps TRBD1 (5 bases). The length of the CDR3 is 17 residues. V was shortened by 7 bases and J by 1 base, with 21 bases between the two germline ends. CDR1 and CDR2 from the germline V gene are SGHTA and FQGNSA. In DNA, the CDR3 is TGTGCCAGCACTGCTCTTGGGGCGGATCCCCGCACAGATACGCAGTATTTT. Translation: CASTALGADPRTDTQYF.

The V and J genes are TRBV15 and TRBJ1-4, with D perhaps matching TRBD1 (5 bases). V lost 0 bases, J lost 5 bases, and 16 bases lay in between. The CDR3 has 17 residues. Germline V CDR1 and CDR2: LNHNV, YYDKDF (reference sequence). The CDR3 is CATSRDPIRVGNEKLFF. DNA of the CDR3: TGTGCCACCAGCAGAGATCCCATCAGGGTTGGGAATGAAAAACTGTTTTTT.

The V call is TRBV30, the J call TRBJ1-1; no firm D call. V was trimmed by 1 base and J by 8 bases, leaving 8 bases between them. Per the germline V gene, CDR1 is GTSNPN and CDR2 is SVGIG (reference sequence). CDR3 size: 11 residues. The CDR3 region is CAWSAFPEAFF. CDR3 nucleotide sequence: TGTGCCTGGAGTGCCTTCCCCGAAGCTTTCTTT.

This clone was picked up a small number of times. The V and J genes are TRBV2 and TRBJ1-1; a weak D match, TRBD1 (6 bases). In germline, CDR1 is SNHLY, CDR2 FYNNEI. V was trimmed by 3 bases and J by 0 bases, leaving 11 bases between them. The length of the CDR3 is 15 residues. Written as DNA, the CDR3 is TGTGCCAGCAGTGATACAGGGTTCATGAACACTGAAGCTTTCTTT. It is translated as CASSDTGFMNTEAFF.

The CDR3 region is CSARDQRWQYF. CDR3 bases: TGCAGTGCTAGAGACCAACGGTGGCAGTACTTC. The chain couples TRBV20-1 to TRBJ2-5; unclear D gene. Germline lookup yields CDR1 DFQATT and CDR2 SNEGSKA (reference sequence). This CDR3 is 11 amino acids long. V lost 0 bases, J lost 11 bases, and 10 bases lay in between.

As concerns this clone: In the same sample, other DNA sequences code for this CDR3. This chain connects TRBV5-1 to TRBJ2-2; 8 bases are shared with TRBD1. Per the germline V gene, CDR1 is SGHRS and CDR2 is YFSETQ. Losses at the gene ends were 0 bases for V and 5 bases for J; bases not matched to a gene: 0. The CDR3 extends over 14 amino acids. CDR3 sequence (DNA): TGCGCCAGCAGCTTGGGACAGGGGACCGGGGAGCTGTTTTTT. It specifies CASSLGQGTGELFF.

V and J are TRBV27 and TRBJ1-2, with D perhaps matching TRBD1 (6 bases). Germline V lookup: CDR1 MNHEY, CDR2 SMNVEV (reference sequence). The CDR3 is 18 residues long. V gave up 5 bases and J gave up 5 bases, with 27 bases separating them. CDR3: CASSPLVLQGPSQYGYTF. The DNA for the CDR3 is TGTGCCAGCAGTCCCTTAGTACTACAGGGCCCTTCGCAATATGGCTACACCTTC.

The V gene is TRBV6-6, the J gene TRBJ2-7; 8 positions agree with TRBD1. Germline CDR1 MNHNY, CDR2 SVGAGI (reference sequence). V lost 6 bases to trimming and J lost 5 bases; unmatched junction nucleotides: 12. CDR3 length: 15 amino acids. CDR3 coding DNA: TGTGCCAGCAGCCCCGATGACAGGGGTCTCGACGAGCAGTACTTC. Translation: CASSPDDRGLDEQYF.

The chain employs TRBV13 and TRBJ2-7; 11 bases fit TRBD2. The germline V gene encodes CDR1 PRHDT and CDR2 FYEKMQ (reference sequence). The junction had 4 bases not matched to a gene; V was cut back by 5 bases and J by 4 bases. The CDR3 length is 14 residues. The CDR3 coding sequence is TGTGCCAGCAGCCAGACTAGCGGGATTTACGAGCAGTACTTC. Protein product: CASSQTSGIYEQYF.

The chain recombines TRBV7-3 with TRBJ1-2; D gene uncertain. The CDR3 has 14 residues. Trimming stripped 4 bases from V and 6 bases from J, with 15 bases between. The germline gives CDR1 SGHTA, CDR2 FQGTGA. CDR3 coding DNA: TGTGCCAGCAGCTCGACGGTTGAACTAGATGGCTACACCTTC. Its translation: CASSSTVELDGYTF.